What follows are 26 T cell receptor beta chains derived from one specimen sequenced in a study of cytomegalovirus exposure and HLA in healthy donors. The PCR used 60 Vbeta and 13 Jbeta primers. The assay was immunoSEQ multiplex PCR, and TCRdb's table has in-frame clones only and misses some. There are fewer than 250,000 clones in the sample; 85% to 90% occur only once, and 1% to 1.5% lies in the top ten. Sequencing was performed on PBMCs. These receptors were taken from a human donor in good health.

This clone was seen just once. This sequence joins TRBV29-1 and TRBJ2-7; D is undetermined. This CDR3 has 16 amino acids. Per germline, CDR1 SQVTM and CDR2 ANQGSEA. Trimming removed 0 bases at V and 2 bases at J, with 17 bases between. CDR3 protein: CSVEDRPGASTYEQYF. DNA for the CDR3: TGCAGCGTTGAAGACCGCCCCGGTGCCTCTACCTACGAGCAGTACTTC.

CDR3 in amino acids: CASSSLAGGYEQYF. In DNA form, the CDR3 reads TGTGCCAGCAGCTCACTAGCGGGAGGGTACGAGCAGTACTTC. J is TRBJ2-7 and V is TRBV11-2; 13 nucleotides line up with TRBD2. This CDR3 is 14 amino acids long. CDR1 is SGHAT, CDR2 FQNNGV, per germline. Germline trimming cut 4 bases from V and 4 bases from J; bases unmatched to any gene: 1. Full variable domain (missing parts from reference TRBV11-2 and TRBJ2-7): EAGVAQSPRYKIIEKRQSVAFWCNPISGHATLYWYQQILGQGPKLLIQFQNNGVVDDSQLPKDRFSAERLKGVDSTLKIQPAKLEDSAVYLCASSSLAGGYEQYFGPGTRLTVT.

This chain joins TRBV7-2 and TRBJ2-1; 11 bases align to TRBD2. Germline assignment: CDR1 SGHTA and CDR2 FQGNSA. The junction had 7 bases not matched to a gene; V was cut back by 4 bases and J by 8 bases. The CDR3 contains 15 residues. The CDR3 protein is CASSSLAGAGYEQFF. The CDR3 DNA sequence: TGTGCCAGCAGCTCACTAGCGGGAGCGGGTTATGAGCAGTTCTTC.

V usage is TRBV4-1 and J usage is TRBJ2-4, with a tentative D call TRBD1 (5 bases). The CDR3 loop spans 13 amino acids. In germline, CDR1 is MGHRA, CDR2 YSYEKL. V was shortened by 4 bases and J by 9 bases, with 13 bases between the two germline ends. Here the CDR3 reads CASSPGPQGIQYF. The CDR3 DNA follows: TGCGCCAGCAGCCCCGGTCCCCAGGGCATTCAGTACTTC.

V is TRBV5-4 and J is TRBJ2-7; tentatively, D is TRBD1 (5 bases). CDR3 size: 15 residues. V lost 3 bases and J lost 0, with 13 bases in between. Germline V CDR1 and CDR2: SGHNT, YYREEE (reference sequence). The CDR3 loop is CASSSQGRSSYEQYF. Here the CDR3 DNA reads TGTGCCAGCAGCTCGCAGGGAAGGAGCTCCTACGAGCAGTACTTC.

This clone was counted once. The V call is TRBV25-1, the J call TRBJ2-1; TRBD2 is a possible D gene (6 bases). Germline V gene sequence: CDR1 MGHDK, CDR2 SYGVNS. Between the trimmed V and J ends, which lost 4 bases and 2 bases, there was a span of 12 bases. The CDR3 is 15 amino acids. The CDR3: CASSGLAVAYNEQFF. The DNA for the CDR3 is TGTGCCAGCAGTGGCTTAGCGGTGGCCTACAATGAGCAGTTCTTC. Based on the CDR3 plus reference TRBV25-1 and TRBJ2-1, the full variable domain is EADIYQTPRYLVIGTGKKITLECSQTMGHDKMYWYQQDPGMELHLIHYSYGVNSTEKGDLSSESTVSRIRTEHFPLTLESARPSHTSQYLCASSGLAVAYNEQFFGPGTRLTVL.

This sequence joins TRBV27 and TRBJ2-7; perhaps TRBD2 as D (7 bases). The CDR3 consists of 13 residues. The germline V and J ends were trimmed by 3 bases and 6 bases, with 12 bases remaining between them. The germline V gene encodes CDR1 MNHEY and CDR2 SMNVEV (reference sequence). In DNA form, the CDR3 reads TGTGCCAGCAGTTTGTGGGGGGGGCTCGAGCAGTACTTC. Encoded protein: CASSLWGGLEQYF.

The CDR3 bases are TGTGCCAGCAGTTACTCGAGGCAGGGAAATCAGCCCCAGCATTTT. Translation: CASSYSRQGNQPQHF. The chain combines TRBV6-6 with TRBJ1-5; tentative D call: TRBD1 (5 bases). CDR3 size: 15 residues. Trimming shortened V by 0 bases and J by 4 bases, and 10 bases separated the two germline ends. The germline CDR1 and CDR2 sequences are MNHNY and SVGAGI (reference sequence).

The chain joins TRBV27 to TRBJ1-1; no clear D gene. Trimming pared 6 bases from V and 0 bases from J, leaving 23 bases between. CDR1 and CDR2 from the germline V gene are MNHEY and SMNVEV (reference sequence). The CDR3 has 18 residues. The CDR3 loop reads CASRPEPGDTRMNTEAFF. CDR3 coding DNA: TGTGCCAGCAGACCCGAGCCCGGGGATACGAGGATGAACACTGAAGCTTTCTTT.

V usage is TRBV14 and J usage is TRBJ2-1; TRBD2 might be the D (6 bases). The germline CDR1 and CDR2 sequences are SGHDN and FVKESK. Trimming stripped 0 bases from V and 6 bases from J, with 15 bases between. This CDR3 is 16 amino acids long. The DNA for the CDR3 is TGTGCCAGCAGCCAAGAGGGCACGGGAGTCTCCAATGAGCAGTTCTTC. This codes for CASSQEGTGVSNEQFF.

V is TRBV18 and J is TRBJ1-4; unclear D gene. Germline V gene data show CDR1 as KGHSH and CDR2 as LQKENI. Trimming took off 2 bases at V and 8 bases at J, with 12 bases between the two ends. CDR3 length equals 14 residues. The CDR3 sequence: CASSPERAEEKLFF. The CDR3, as DNA: TGTGCCAGCTCACCAGAACGAGCGGAGGAAAAACTGTTTTTT.

J is TRBJ2-5 and V is TRBV5-4; a weak D match, TRBD2 (6 bases). From germline, CDR1 is SGHNT and CDR2 YYREEE (reference sequence). V lost 0 bases, J lost 1 base, and 10 bases lay in between. The length of the CDR3 is 15 residues. The CDR3 DNA sequence: TGTGCCAGCAGCTTGGACCCCGGGGGCCAAGAGACCCAGTACTTC. It translates to CASSLDPGGQETQYF.

The CDR3 nucleotides read TGTGCCAGCAGCCTAACCCAGGGACAGCCCCAGCATTTT. Translated, it gives CASSLTQGQPQHF. The chain carries TRBV7-8 and TRBJ1-5, with a weak D call TRBD1 (5 bases). Germline lookup yields CDR1 SGHVS and CDR2 FQNEAQ. This CDR3 has 13 residues. Trimming stripped 5 bases from V and 7 bases from J, with 12 bases between.

The rearrangement joins TRBV5-1 to TRBJ2-2; TRBD2 aligns across 7 bases. Germline CDR1 reads SGHRS; CDR2 reads YFSETQ. This CDR3 is built from 15 residues. V trimming: 6 bases; J trimming: 4 bases; junction bases outside the gene matches: 9. The CDR3 here is CASTRGGERTGELFF. The DNA for the CDR3 is TGCGCCAGCACCCGTGGGGGGGAGCGCACCGGGGAGCTGTTTTTT.

This CDR3 is CASSQDRRLAVNYNEQFF. As DNA, the CDR3 is TGTGCCAGCAGCCAAGATAGGAGACTAGCGGTAAACTACAATGAGCAGTTCTTC. The J gene is TRBJ2-1, the V gene TRBV4-2, with 9 bases matching TRBD2. The CDR3 contains 18 residues. Germline V CDR1 and CDR2: LGHNA, YNFKEQ. Losses at the gene ends were 0 bases for V and 3 bases for J; bases not matched to a gene: 9.

This clone was observed a handful of times. V usage is TRBV2 and J usage is TRBJ2-7, with 9 nucleotides matching TRBD1. The CDR3 sequence is 18 residues long. V trimming: 6 bases; J trimming: 5 bases; junction bases outside the gene matches: 20. In germline, CDR1 is SNHLY, CDR2 FYNNEI. The DNA of the CDR3 is TGTGCCAGCAGAGGAACCAAACCCGGGACAGGGTTGGGGGACGAGCAGTACTTC. It translates to CASRGTKPGTGLGDEQYF.

This chain uses TRBV7-6 with TRBJ2-7; D possibly corresponds to TRBD1 (5 bases). Per the germline V gene, CDR1 is SGHVS and CDR2 is FNYEAQ. The CDR3 loop spans 14 amino acids. Trimming took off 3 bases at V and 4 bases at J, with 13 bases between the two ends. CDR3 DNA sequence: TGTGCCAGCAGCTTTGCGTCGCCAGGGTACGAGCAGTACTTC. Translating it yields CASSFASPGYEQYF. The full variable domain, its missing parts supplied by reference TRBV7-6 and TRBJ2-7, is GAGVSQSPRYKVTKRGQDVALRCDPISGHVSLYWYRQALGQGPEFLTYFNYEAQQDKSGLPNDRFSAERPEGSISTLTIQRTEQRDSAMYRCASSFASPGYEQYFGPGTRLTVT.

The gene calls are TRBV28 and TRBJ1-2, with TRBD1 matching 8 bases. This CDR3 region has 15 residues. Germline CDR1 and CDR2: MDHEN and SYDVKM. With V trimmed by 2 bases and J by 8 bases, 10 bases remained unmatched. The CDR3 sequence is CASSLGDRGPAGYTF. The DNA for the CDR3 is TGTGCCAGCAGTTTAGGAGACAGGGGCCCGGCAGGCTACACCTTC.

The rearrangement links TRBV7-6 to TRBJ2-1; 7 bases are shared with TRBD2. The CDR3 sequence is 16 residues long. Germline trimming cut 3 bases from V and 5 bases from J; bases unmatched to any gene: 10. The V gene's germline CDR1 is SGHVS and CDR2 FNYEAQ. The CDR3 here is CASSFSPGLVNNEQFF. In nucleotides, the CDR3 is TGTGCCAGCAGCTTCTCCCCTGGACTAGTCAACAATGAGCAGTTCTTC.

The chain has TRBV6-6 and TRBJ1-2; 7 bases align to TRBD1. Trimming at V came to 5 bases and at J to 2 bases, leaving 5 bases not matched to a gene. Germline V gene lookup returns CDR1 MNHNY and CDR2 SVGAGI (reference sequence). The CDR3 covers 14 residues. The DNA for the CDR3 is TGTGCCAGCAGTCCAGGGGGGTCGAACTATGGCTACACCTTC. It translates to CASSPGGSNYGYTF.

J is TRBJ2-7 and V is TRBV10-3, with 8 bases lining up with TRBD2. V lost 3 bases to trimming and J lost 5 bases; unmatched junction nucleotides: 3. The CDR3 runs to 13 residues. Looked up from germline, CDR1 is ENHRY and CDR2 is SYGVKD. Here the CDR3 reads CAISESGSHEQYF. The CDR3 nucleotides are TGTGCCATCAGTGAAAGCGGGAGCCACGAGCAGTACTTC.

Remarks on this clone: Within the sample, other DNA sequences also encode this same CDR3. This chain uses TRBV5-1 with TRBJ2-7, with a weak D call TRBD1 (5 bases). The CDR3 consists of 12 residues. The ends were cut back, 7 bases at V and 0 bases at J, with 8 bases in the middle. CDR1 is SGHRS, CDR2 YFSETQ, per germline. CDR3 residues: CASSRDSYEQYF. DNA for the CDR3: TGCGCCAGCTCCAGGGACTCCTACGAGCAGTACTTC.

The rearrangement joins TRBV30 to TRBJ2-7, with TRBD2 matching 9 bases. The CDR3 covers 14 residues. The V gene end was trimmed by 3 bases and the J gene end by 6 bases; junction bases not matched to a gene: 9. CDR1 and CDR2 (germline): GTSNPN, SVGIG (reference sequence). CDR3 bases: TGTGCCTGGAGCCTTTACGGCGGGGGGGGCGAGCAGTACTTC. It codes for CAWSLYGGGGEQYF.

The V gene is TRBV6-5, the J gene TRBJ2-2; 10 nucleotides line up with TRBD2. Germline CDR1 reads MNHEY; CDR2 reads SVGAGI. Trimming cost V 5 bases and J 3 bases; bases outside gene matches: 0. CDR3 length: 14 amino acids. CDR3 in DNA: TGTGCCAGCAGTCTAGCGGGAGACACCGGGGAGCTGTTTTTT. Its translation: CASSLAGDTGELFF.

The chain carries TRBV4-2 and TRBJ1-1; D gene uncertain. The CDR3 is 14 residues long. Germline-derived CDR1 and CDR2 are LGHNA and YNFKEQ. Trimming left V 1 base short and J 1 base short, with 7 bases between. The CDR3, as DNA: TGTGCCAGCAGCCAAGCTCCGCGGAACACTGAAGCTTTCTTT. This encodes CASSQAPRNTEAFF.

V usage is TRBV28 and J usage is TRBJ2-7, with 7 nucleotides matching TRBD1. This CDR3 region has 15 residues. CDR1 and CDR2 from the germline V gene are MDHEN and SYDVKM. The V gene end was trimmed by 5 bases and the J gene end by 2 bases; junction bases not matched to a gene: 9. The chain's CDR3 is CASSAGTANTYEQYF. The CDR3 DNA follows: TGTGCCAGCAGTGCCGGGACAGCAAATACCTACGAGCAGTACTTC.